This passage covers 16 T cell receptor beta chains from one sample sequenced in a study of beta chain features in type 1 diabetes. The entirety of the isolated RNA underwent reverse transcription, so expressed TCRB transcripts were sequenced. Profiling relied on immunoSEQ multiplex PCR, and the TCRdb table lists in-frame clones only, not all of them. The table has 110,000 or so clones, less than 40% seen once. The source material was stem cell memory CD4+ T cells from blood. These TCRs come from a woman between 18 and 29 years old in good health.

The V call is TRBV6-5, the J call TRBJ2-7; 8 nucleotides line up with TRBD1. Trimming removed 10 bases from V and 5 bases from J; junction bases left unmatched: 10. The CDR3 is 13 residues long. CDR1 and CDR2 (germline): MNHEY, SVGAGI. CDR3 amino acids: CATAGGREHEQYF. The CDR3 DNA reads as TGTGCCACTGCAGGGGGCAGGGAGCACGAGCAGTACTTC.

The chain recombines TRBV19 with TRBJ2-7; 7 bases fit TRBD1. This CDR3 is 15 amino acids long. J gave up 3 bases and V 3 bases, and 8 bases lay outside the gene matches. Germline assignment: CDR1 LNHDA and CDR2 SQIVND (reference sequence). CDR3 DNA: TGTGCCAGTAGTATGACTCGGACAGGCGACTACGAGCAGTACTTC. Protein sequence: CASSMTRTGDYEQYF. Full variable domain (outside the CDR3, taken from reference TRBV19 and TRBJ2-7): DGGITQSPKYLFRKEGQNVTLSCEQNLNHDAMYWYRQDPGQGLRLIYYSQIVNDFQKGDIAEGYSVSREKKESFPLTVTSAQKNPTAFYLCASSMTRTGDYEQYFGPGTRLTVT.

V gene TRBV6-6 combines with J gene TRBJ2-1; TRBD2 agrees at 7 bases. The CDR3 loop spans 15 amino acids. Germline V lookup: CDR1 MNHNY, CDR2 SVGAGI (reference sequence). With V trimmed by 2 bases and J by 6 bases, 7 bases remained unmatched. The CDR3 spells CASSYGEGGLNEQFF. The CDR3 DNA reads TGTGCCAGCAGTTACGGGGAGGGTGGACTCAATGAGCAGTTCTTC.

This clone is a singleton in its sample. The rearrangement joins TRBV2 to TRBJ2-2; 8 bases are a match to TRBD1. This CDR3 region has 16 residues. Germline lookup yields CDR1 SNHLY and CDR2 FYNNEI. Trimming at V came to 6 bases and at J to 4 bases, leaving 10 bases not matched to a gene. This CDR3 reads CASRAYRGRSTGELFF. The CDR3 nucleotides read TGTGCCAGCAGGGCATACAGGGGGAGGAGCACCGGGGAGCTGTTTTTT.

V gene TRBV28 combines with J gene TRBJ2-7; TRBD1 aligns across 8 bases. V lost 4 bases, J lost 2 bases, and 7 bases stayed unmatched. The CDR3 is made up of 15 amino acids. CDR1 MDHEN and CDR2 SYDVKM come from the germline V gene. CDR3 loop: CASSSWGQATYEQYF. The CDR3 nucleotides read TGTGCCAGCAGTTCGTGGGGACAGGCGACCTACGAGCAGTACTTC.

The chain couples TRBV5-1 to TRBJ2-6; 7 bases map to TRBD1. With V trimmed by 5 bases and J by 4 bases, 6 bases remained unmatched. The CDR3 is made up of 15 amino acids. Germline V lookup: CDR1 SGHRS, CDR2 YFSETQ. CDR3 in amino acids: CASRLQGSGANVLTF. The CDR3 DNA sequence: TGCGCCAGCAGACTACAGGGGTCAGGGGCCAACGTCCTGACTTTC.

This clone has a handful of counts. The chain carries TRBV4-1 and TRBJ2-3, with D unclear. The CDR3 is 14 residues long. Germline V gene lookup returns CDR1 MGHRA and CDR2 YSYEKL. With 4 bases removed from V and 5 bases from J, the gap between germline ends came to 13 bases. The CDR3 region is CASSRVGLEDTQYF. The CDR3 DNA is TGCGCCAGCAGCCGGGTTGGGCTTGAAGATACGCAGTATTTT.

The DNA of the CDR3 is TGTGCCAGCAGGGACAGGGGGCACAACTATGGCTACACCTTC. Translation: CASRDRGHNYGYTF. The chain joins TRBV7-9 to TRBJ1-2, with 11 bases identical to TRBD1. This CDR3 is 14 amino acids long. The germline gives CDR1 SEHNR, CDR2 FQNEAQ (reference sequence). Unmatched junction bases numbered 2, after V lost 6 bases and J lost 2 bases.

This clone was counted only a few times. The chain recombines TRBV2 with TRBJ1-1, with D possibly matching TRBD1 (6 bases). The CDR3 length is 14 residues. CDR1 SNHLY and CDR2 FYNNEI come from the germline V gene. With 5 bases removed from V and 2 bases from J, the gap between germline ends came to 12 bases. CDR3 amino acids: CASSLRTVNTEAFF. CDR3 in DNA: TGTGCCAGCAGTCTGCGGACAGTTAACACTGAAGCTTTCTTT.

The rearrangement uses TRBV7-9 and TRBJ1-1; possibly TRBD1 for D (6 bases). Germline-derived CDR1 and CDR2 are SEHNR and FQNEAQ (reference sequence). This CDR3 contains 17 residues. Trimming stripped 1 base from V and 1 base from J, with 16 bases between. CDR3 amino acids: CASSLGWDTKGNTEAFF. The DNA for the CDR3 is TGTGCCAGCAGCTTAGGATGGGACACGAAGGGGAACACTGAAGCTTTCTTT.

This clone was picked up a small number of times. This chain connects TRBV29-1 to TRBJ2-7; the D gene is possibly TRBD1 (5 bases). This CDR3 comprises 13 residues. V was cut by 4 bases and J by 1 base, with 11 bases left in between. Germline V gene lookup returns CDR1 SQVTM and CDR2 ANQGSEA. The CDR3 here is CSVVSRASYEQYF. DNA for the CDR3: TGCAGCGTTGTATCCAGGGCGTCCTACGAGCAGTACTTC.

This clone came up once. The chain has TRBV18 and TRBJ2-2; TRBD1 matches at 7 bases. Per germline, CDR1 KGHSH and CDR2 LQKENI. The CDR3 extends over 17 amino acids. V shed 3 bases and J 5 bases; nucleotides not matched to a gene: 12. In DNA, the CDR3 is TGTGCCAGCTCACCGACGAGGACAGGAAAGGATACCGGGGAGCTGTTTTTT. Amino acids: CASSPTRTGKDTGELFF.

The chain links TRBV2 to TRBJ1-2; unclear D gene. The germline V gene encodes CDR1 SNHLY and CDR2 FYNNEI. The ends were cut back, 5 bases at V and 4 bases at J, with 14 bases in the middle. The length of the CDR3 is 14 residues. The CDR3 is CASSYPLRRYGYTF. Here the CDR3 DNA reads TGTGCCAGCAGTTATCCCCTACGTCGCTATGGCTACACCTTC.

This clone was picked up a small number of times. The V and J genes are TRBV29-1 and TRBJ1-1; D is uncertain. Germline-derived CDR1 and CDR2 are SQVTM and ANQGSEA. The V and J ends lost 5 bases and 8 bases respectively, with 12 bases between them. This CDR3 has 11 amino acids. Written as DNA, the CDR3 is TGCAGCGTTCGGGAAGTAGCAGAAGCTTTCTTT. Translating gives CSVREVAEAFF.

The chain carries TRBV6-1 and TRBJ2-7, with D perhaps TRBD1 (6 bases). This CDR3 region has 14 residues. V was clipped by 4 bases and J by 2 bases, with 12 bases between them. Germline V gene sequence: CDR1 MNHNS, CDR2 SASEGT. The CDR3 bases are TGTGCCAGCAGTGGGACAGATCCTACCTACGAGCAGTACTTC. Amino acid sequence: CASSGTDPTYEQYF.

The rearrangement uses TRBV28 and TRBJ2-1, with a tentative D call TRBD2 (6 bases). The CDR3 has 16 amino acids. Germline CDR1 MDHEN, CDR2 SYDVKM. The V end was cut by 6 bases, the J end by 1 base, with 16 bases between. The CDR3 sequence: CASSLYGSGSYNEQFF. As DNA, the CDR3 is TGTGCCAGCAGCCTGTACGGTAGCGGATCCTACAATGAGCAGTTCTTC.